The sequence of this T cell receptor beta chain was determined in a study of PD-L1 blockade in urothelial cancer. Looking at the study overall: Analyses used blood from 3 weeks (second dose) and 6 weeks after treatment start.

The J segment lost 3 bases and the V segment lost 3 bases, leaving 4 bases of the junction unmatched. The length of the CDR3 is 13 residues. Germline CDR1 reads GTSNPN; CDR2 reads SVGIG (reference sequence). Synthetic TCR analog templates were spiked into each PCR. The protocol was immunoSEQ multiplex PCR, while the TCRdb copy is restricted to in-frame clones and leaves out a portion. The sample has 50,000 or so clones, around 79% seen once; the top ten hold 4% to 5%. The sequence was obtained from a man aged 65-85 years with urothelial cancer. The rearrangement uses TRBV30 and TRBJ2-7; 8 bases are a match to TRBD2. Source: PBMCs, taken around atezolizumab (anti-PD-L1) treatment. In DNA form, the CDR3 reads TGTGCCTGGAGAACCAGCGGGAGCTACGAGCAGTACTTC. It is translated as CAWRTSGSYEQYF.